These 21 T cell receptor beta chains were sequenced from one sample in a study of blood T cell repertoires in COVID-19. Libraries were prepared by immunoSEQ multiplex PCR; TCRdb keeps only in-frame clonotypes and omits some of them. The table lists around 140,000 clones, 81% of them singletons. The sequenced sample consisted of peripheral blood. These receptors came from a woman aged 55-75 years with active or convalescent COVID-19.

The chain carries TRBV10-3 and TRBJ2-3, with D possibly matching TRBD1 (5 bases). Germline V lookup: CDR1 ENHRY, CDR2 SYGVKD. This CDR3 is 16 amino acids long. V shed 0 bases and J shed 3 bases, with 13 bases lying between them. The CDR3 nucleotides are TGTGCCATCAGTGAGTCCCTAGGGGTGGTAACAGATACGCAGTATTTT. Encoded protein: CAISESLGVVTDTQYF.

V gene TRBV19 combines with J gene TRBJ1-2; TRBD1 might be the D (5 bases). CDR1 and CDR2 (germline): LNHDA, SQIVND (reference sequence). This CDR3 spans 16 amino acids. V was cut by 5 bases and J by 2 bases, with 18 bases left in between. As DNA, the CDR3 is TGTGCCAGTAGTTCCCCGGGGGGGAATTCAAACTATGGCTACACCTTC. Its translation is CASSSPGGNSNYGYTF.

The rearrangement links TRBV3-1 (or the pseudogene TRBV3-2) to TRBJ2-2; D unclear. CDR3 size: 12 residues. The germline V gene has CDR1 LGHDT and CDR2 YNNKEL (reference sequence). Deletions cut 2 bases from V and 7 bases from J, with 5 bases between. Here the CDR3 reads CASSQTVGELFF. In DNA form, the CDR3 reads TGTGCCAGCAGCCAAACTGTCGGGGAGCTGTTTTTT.

The chain uses TRBV25-1 and TRBJ2-2, with D perhaps matching TRBD2 (5 bases). V lost 1 base, J lost 4 bases, and 10 bases lay in between. The CDR3 is 15 residues long. Germline V lookup: CDR1 MGHDK, CDR2 SYGVNS. The DNA of the CDR3 is TGTGCCAGCAGTGAATTGGAGGTTGGCACCGGGGAGCTGTTTTTT. Its protein is CASSELEVGTGELFF.

J is TRBJ2-1 and V is TRBV5-4; 8 bases align to TRBD2. Trimming removed 4 bases from V and 8 bases from J; junction bases left unmatched: 11. CDR3 length: 15 amino acids. Germline CDR1 reads SGHNT; CDR2 reads YYREEE (reference sequence). The DNA of the CDR3 is TGTGCCAGCAGCGGTCTTTCGGGACTAGGCGATGAGCAGTTCTTC. Protein sequence: CASSGLSGLGDEQFF.

The chain carries TRBV5-1 and TRBJ1-4; D remains unclear. The V gene lost 0 bases and the J gene lost 4 bases, with 10 bases spanning the gap. The length of the CDR3 is 15 residues. Germline V gives CDR1 SGHRS, CDR2 YFSETQ. CDR3 DNA: TGCGCCAGCAGCTTGGAGGGAGGGCTTAATGAAAAACTGTTTTTT. Its translation is CASSLEGGLNEKLFF.

This chain joins TRBV19 and TRBJ2-3; possible D gene TRBD2, 6 bases. This CDR3 is built from 14 residues. Germline V gives CDR1 LNHDA, CDR2 SQIVND (reference sequence). V was shortened by 5 bases and J by 4 bases, with 13 bases between the two germline ends. CDR3 bases: TGTGCCAGTAGTCTCACTTTAGCGGCAGATACGCAGTATTTT. This codes for CASSLTLAADTQYF.

The gene calls are TRBV29-1 and TRBJ2-3; perhaps TRBD1 as D (6 bases). Germline-derived CDR1 and CDR2 are SQVTM and ANQGSEA. V lost 6 bases to trimming and J lost 2 bases, with 12 bases between them. The CDR3 covers 13 residues. The CDR3 region is CSVGADYTDTQYF. In DNA, the CDR3 is TGCAGCGTGGGGGCAGATTACACAGATACGCAGTATTTT.

The DNA of the CDR3 is TGTGCCAGCAGTTCCCCAGGAAGCTCGGATACGCAGTATTTT. It codes for CASSSPGSSDTQYF. V usage is TRBV6-4 and J usage is TRBJ2-3; no clear D gene. Per germline, CDR1 MRHNA and CDR2 SNTAGT. The CDR3 is made up of 14 amino acids. V lost 5 bases to trimming and J lost 6 bases, with 15 bases between them.

This clone showed up just a few times. V gene TRBV27 combines with J gene TRBJ1-6, with a tentative D call TRBD1 (6 bases). This CDR3 is 16 amino acids long. Germline V gene sequence: CDR1 MNHEY, CDR2 SMNVEV (reference sequence). V was cut by 3 bases and J by 7 bases, with 16 bases left in between. CDR3: CASSFIGQRQNSPLHF. The CDR3 DNA is TGTGCCAGCAGTTTTATAGGACAGCGACAAAATTCACCCCTCCACTTT.

The chain links TRBV18 to TRBJ1-1; no clear D. Trimming removed 4 bases from V and 1 base from J, with 7 bases in between. Germline V CDR1 and CDR2: KGHSH, LQKENI. The CDR3 spans 13 residues. The DNA of the CDR3 is TGTGCCAGCTCACTCTCAGAGAACACTGAAGCTTTCTTT. As protein: CASSLSENTEAFF.

The chain joins TRBV3-1 (or the pseudogene TRBV3-2) to TRBJ1-1, with a weak D call TRBD1 (5 bases). Germline assignment: CDR1 LGHDT and CDR2 YNNKEL (reference sequence). There are 15 residues in the CDR3. Between the trimmed V and J ends, which lost 1 base and 2 bases, there was a span of 11 bases. The CDR3, as DNA: TGTGCCAGCAGCCAAGGCGGGACCTTTAACACTGAAGCTTTCTTT. Protein product: CASSQGGTFNTEAFF.

The rearrangement joins TRBV5-1 to TRBJ1-5; 7 positions agree with TRBD1. The CDR3 extends over 15 amino acids. The germline V gene encodes CDR1 SGHRS and CDR2 YFSETQ. J was trimmed by 3 bases and V by 0 bases; bases with no gene match: 3. The CDR3 DNA follows: TGCGCCAGCAGCTTGGAGGGGGCGAACAATCAGCCCCAGCATTTT. It encodes CASSLEGANNQPQHF.

In DNA, the CDR3 is TGTGCCAGCAGTTACTCGCAGGGTGGGGAGACCCAGTACTTC. The encoded protein is CASSYSQGGETQYF. The chain has TRBV6-5 and TRBJ2-5; possibly TRBD1 for D (5 bases). Germline V gene sequence: CDR1 MNHEY, CDR2 SVGAGI. The V gene lost 0 bases and the J gene lost 5 bases, with 10 bases spanning the gap. The CDR3 is 14 amino acids.

This rearrangement joins TRBV7-6 to TRBJ2-7; no firm D call. The germline V gene has CDR1 SGHVS and CDR2 FNYEAQ. The CDR3 covers 13 residues. V lost 2 bases, J lost 3 bases, and 8 bases lay in between. The chain's CDR3 is CASSLSGSYEQYF. The DNA of the CDR3 is TGTGCCAGCAGCTTATCGGGTAGCTACGAGCAGTACTTC.

The chain combines TRBV7-2 with TRBJ2-7, with D perhaps matching TRBD2 (7 bases). V gave up 4 bases and J gave up 4 bases, with 17 bases separating them. The CDR3 covers 15 residues. Germline V gene sequence: CDR1 SGHTA, CDR2 FQGNSA. CDR3 in DNA: TGTGCCAGCAGCTCCCGAGCGGGGACAAGTTACGAGCAGTACTTC. It specifies CASSSRAGTSYEQYF. Full variable domain (outside the CDR3, taken from reference TRBV7-2 and TRBJ2-7): GAGVSQSPSNKVTEKGKDVELRCDPISGHTALYWYRQSLGQGLEFLIYFQGNSAPDKSGLPSDRFSAERTGGSVSTLTIQRTQQEDSAVYLCASSSRAGTSYEQYFGPGTRLTVT.

The J gene is TRBJ2-1, the V gene TRBV27; D is uncertain. Looked up from germline, CDR1 is MNHEY and CDR2 is SMNVEV (reference sequence). Trimming took 2 bases from V and 3 from J, leaving 8 bases between them. This CDR3 comprises 14 residues. As DNA, the CDR3 is TGTGCCAGCAGTTTACGGTACGGCTACAATGAGCAGTTCTTC. Its translation is CASSLRYGYNEQFF.

This chain links TRBV4-3 with TRBJ1-1; D remains ambiguous. Trimming shortened V by 0 bases and J by 0 bases, and 8 bases separated the two germline ends. CDR1 and CDR2 (germline): LGHNA, YSLEER. The CDR3 covers 15 residues. CDR3 protein: CASSQDYGLNTEAFF. CDR3 nucleotide sequence: TGCGCCAGCAGCCAAGATTACGGGTTGAACACTGAAGCTTTCTTT.

The CDR3 protein is CASSETGVRDGYTF. Here the CDR3 DNA reads TGTGCCAGCAGCGAAACAGGGGTGAGGGATGGCTACACCTTC. The chain employs TRBV2 and TRBJ1-2; TRBD1 agrees at 7 bases. The CDR3 is 14 amino acids. V lost 6 bases and J lost 6; bases outside the gene matches: 10. Germline values: CDR1 SNHLY, CDR2 FYNNEI.

DNA of the CDR3: TGTGCCAGCAGTTTCGTCGGGACTTCTAATGAAAAACTGTTTTTT. Residues: CASSFVGTSNEKLFF. The chain employs TRBV6-5 and TRBJ1-4; possible D gene TRBD1, 5 bases. This CDR3 has 15 residues. Deletions cut 4 bases from V and 3 bases from J, with 12 bases between. The germline V gene encodes CDR1 MNHEY and CDR2 SVGAGI.

V gene TRBV4-1 combines with J gene TRBJ1-1; D is ambiguous. Trimming took off 2 bases at V and 0 bases at J, with 16 bases between the two ends. Germline CDR1 is MGHRA and CDR2 is YSYEKL. This CDR3 is built from 17 residues. The CDR3 loop is CASSQFFGETLNTEAFF. In nucleotides, the CDR3 is TGCGCCAGCAGCCAATTTTTCGGGGAAACATTGAACACTGAAGCTTTCTTT.